The 4 T cell receptor beta chains below all came from one sample that was sequenced in a study of blood T cell repertoires in COVID-19. Using immunoSEQ multiplex PCR, the repertoire was profiled, and TCRdb retains in-frame clones only, with some absent. The sample shows approximately 400,000 clones, approximately 90% of them seen only once. The sample was PBMCs or T cells enriched from blood (not recorded which). All receptors derive from a woman aged 18-29 years who had recovered from COVID-19.

The J gene is TRBJ1-1, the V gene TRBV19, with D tentatively TRBD1 (5 bases). CDR1 LNHDA and CDR2 SQIVND come from the germline V gene (reference sequence). The V gene lost 3 bases and the J gene lost 1 base, with 18 bases spanning the gap. The CDR3 covers 17 residues. CDR3 sequence (DNA): TGTGCCAGTAGTATTATGTCGGGTAAACAGGAGAACACTGAAGCTTTCTTT. Translated: CASSIMSGKQENTEAFF.

The rearrangement uses TRBV11-1 and TRBJ2-1, with TRBD2 identical over 8 bases. The length of the CDR3 is 16 residues. CDR1 is SGHAT, CDR2 FQDESV, per germline (reference sequence). The V gene end was trimmed by 5 bases and the J gene end by 3 bases; junction bases not matched to a gene: 9. The CDR3 protein is CASSPESGGVYNEQFF. In DNA, the CDR3 is TGTGCCAGCAGCCCGGAAAGCGGGGGAGTCTACAATGAGCAGTTCTTC.

Regarding this clone: An end of the junction differs from the germline gene, which may be a read error. This chain uses TRBV28 with TRBJ2-3, with 12 bases aligning to TRBD1. Germline CDR1 MDHEN, CDR2 SYDVKM. The CDR3 sequence is 11 residues long. CDR3 nucleotide sequence: TGTGCCAGCTCAAACCGGGACAGGGGGCATTTT. It specifies CASSNRDRGHF. The full variable domain, its missing parts supplied by reference TRBV28 and TRBJ2-3, is DVKVTQSSRYLVKRTGEKVFLECVQDMDHENMFWYRQDPGLGLRLIYFSYDVKMKEKGDIPEGYSVSREKKERFSLILESASTNQTSMYLCASSNRDRGHFGPGTRLTVL.

CDR3 nucleotide sequence: TGTGCCAGCAGCACAACAGGGGGAAAGATAGGCGAGCAGTACTTC. This translates into CASSTTGGKIGEQYF. The chain employs TRBV7-9 and TRBJ2-7, with 8 bases lining up with TRBD1. Germline trimming cut 5 bases from V and 6 bases from J; bases unmatched to any gene: 12. Germline V gene data show CDR1 as SEHNR and CDR2 as FQNEAQ (reference sequence). The CDR3 covers 15 residues.